The 9 T cell receptor beta chains below were found in one sample sequenced in a study of cytomegalovirus exposure and HLA in healthy donors. PCR primers comprised 60 Vbeta and 13 Jbeta primers. Measured with immunoSEQ multiplex PCR; TCRdb has only the in-frame clones, and not every one. This sample has some 81,000 clones, with approximately 77% found just once. Sequencing was performed on PBMCs. The source is a middle-aged woman in good health and CMV-seropositive.

The V call is TRBV7-2, the J call TRBJ1-1, with D unresolved. Trimming removed 8 bases at V and 2 bases at J, with 9 bases between. The CDR3 length is 12 residues. Germline loops: CDR1 SGHTA, CDR2 FQGNSA. CDR3 coding DNA: TGTGCCAGCGGGGAGGTAAACACTGAAGCTTTCTTT. Translation gives CASGEVNTEAFF. The entire variable domain, with the rest obtained from reference TRBV7-2 and TRBJ1-1, is as follows: GAGVSQSPSNKVTEKGKDVELRCDPISGHTALYWYRQSLGQGLEFLIYFQGNSAPDKSGLPSDRFSAERTGGSVSTLTIQRTQQEDSAVYLCASGEVNTEAFFGQGTRLTVV.

CDR3 residues: CASSFGRVYEQYF. DNA of the CDR3: TGTGCCAGCAGCTTTGGGCGGGTCTACGAGCAGTACTTC. The chain recombines TRBV7-2 with TRBJ2-7, with D perhaps TRBD2 (5 bases). V dropped 3 bases and J dropped 3 bases, with 9 bases sitting between them. The CDR3 extends over 13 amino acids. Germline CDR1 SGHTA, CDR2 FQGNSA.

V is TRBV20-1 and J is TRBJ2-2; D remains unclear. Germline CDR1 and CDR2: DFQATT and SNEGSKA (reference sequence). CDR3 length equals 11 residues. Trimming left V 5 bases short and J 7 bases short, with 8 bases between. CDR3 loop: CSALDFGELFF. Here the CDR3 DNA reads TGCAGTGCTCTAGATTTCGGGGAGCTGTTTTTT.

This clone was recorded only once. The genes are TRBV5-4 and TRBJ2-3, with D possibly TRBD1 on 5 matching bases. The CDR3 has 12 amino acids. V was shortened by 8 bases and J by 4 bases, with 11 bases between the two germline ends. The germline V gene encodes CDR1 SGHNT and CDR2 YYREEE (reference sequence). The CDR3 DNA follows: TGTGCCAGTTCTCAGGGTTCAGATACGCAGTATTTT. It is translated as CASSQGSDTQYF.

This clone was recorded once. The rearrangement uses TRBV7-5 and TRBJ2-3; whether TRBD2, the table's D call, matches the DNA was not checked. TRBV7-5 corresponds to a pseudogene. The CDR3 loop spans 15 amino acids. CDR3 amino acids: CVRSKLAGETDTQYF. CDR3 sequence (DNA): TGTGTCAGAAGCAAACTAGCGGGAGAAACAGATACGCAGTATTTT.

The V and J genes are TRBV10-3 and TRBJ2-1; D is undetermined. Trimming stripped 3 bases from V and 0 bases from J, with 12 bases between. The germline CDR1 and CDR2 sequences are ENHRY and SYGVKD. The CDR3 totals 16 residues. In DNA, the CDR3 is TGTGCCATCAGTGACGAGCTTCTGAGCTCCTACAATGAGCAGTTCTTC. It specifies CAISDELLSSYNEQFF.

The rearrangement links TRBV7-2 to TRBJ2-3, with D possibly matching TRBD2 (5 bases). The CDR3 totals 13 residues. Per germline, CDR1 SGHTA and CDR2 FQGNSA. V dropped 5 bases and J dropped 2 bases, with 8 bases sitting between them. The CDR3 DNA reads TGTGCCAGCAGCCCCGGGGTCACAGATACGCAGTATTTT. This codes for CASSPGVTDTQYF.

This clone has more than one count but fewer than ten. This rearrangement joins TRBV5-1 to TRBJ1-1; 7 nucleotides align to TRBD1. The length of the CDR3 is 14 residues. Germline lookup yields CDR1 SGHRS and CDR2 YFSETQ. The ends lost 4 bases at V and 1 base at J; junction bases unmatched: 4. The DNA for the CDR3 is TGCGCCAGCAGCCTCGGGACAGAGAACACTGAAGCTTTCTTT. Amino acids: CASSLGTENTEAFF.

This clone turned up a few times. The same CDR3 is also encoded by other DNA sequences in this sample. The V and J genes are TRBV7-9 and TRBJ1-1; D is perhaps TRBD1 (5 bases). Germline V lookup: CDR1 SEHNR, CDR2 FQNEAQ (reference sequence). V shed 5 bases and J shed 2 bases, with 9 bases lying between them. This CDR3 has 13 residues. The CDR3 nucleotides are TGTGCCAGCAGCCTAGACAGAAACACTGAAGCTTTCTTT. Amino acids: CASSLDRNTEAFF.